This TCR beta chain was sequenced for a study of cytomegalovirus exposure and HLA in healthy donors. Notes on the study in general: The investigators catalogued 150 to 200 TCR beta chains as cytomegalovirus-associated.

The CDR3 consists of 14 residues. Trimming took off 5 bases at V and 6 bases at J, with 14 bases between the two ends. Germline CDR1 and CDR2: SGHTA and FQGTGA. On this clone itself: What it binds is not known.

A multiplex PCR was run with 60 Vbeta primers and 13 Jbeta primers. Assay: immunoSEQ multiplex PCR; the TCRdb copy retains only in-frame clones and omits some. Altogether roughly 200,000 clones are present, around 80% being singletons, with the ten largest covering roughly 0.7%. The clonotype originates from a boy under 10 years old in good health and CMV-seronegative. J is TRBJ2-1 and V is TRBV7-3, with a possible D match to TRBD2 (7 bases). The sample taken for sequencing was PBMCs. The CDR3 loop is CASSLGGPANEQFF. The DNA for the CDR3 is TGTGCCAGCAGCCTCGGGGGGCCAGCCAATGAGCAGTTCTTC.